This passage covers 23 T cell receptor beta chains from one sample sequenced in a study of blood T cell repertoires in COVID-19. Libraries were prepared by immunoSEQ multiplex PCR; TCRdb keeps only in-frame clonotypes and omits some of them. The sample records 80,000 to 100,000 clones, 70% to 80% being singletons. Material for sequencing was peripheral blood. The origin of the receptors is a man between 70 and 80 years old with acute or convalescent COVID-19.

CDR3: CASGRGSGANVLTF. DNA for the CDR3: TGTGCCAGCGGCAGGGGCTCTGGGGCCAACGTCCTGACTTTC. The chain uses TRBV7-6 and TRBJ2-6; tentatively, D is TRBD1 (6 bases). Trimming shortened V by 8 bases and J by 0 bases, and 8 bases separated the two germline ends. In germline, CDR1 is SGHVS, CDR2 FNYEAQ. This CDR3 has 14 residues. Using reference TRBV7-6 and TRBJ2-6 for the parts outside the CDR3, the full variable domain is GAGVSQSPRYKVTKRGQDVALRCDPISGHVSLYWYRQALGQGPEFLTYFNYEAQQDKSGLPNDRFSAERPEGSISTLTIQRTEQRDSAMYRCASGRGSGANVLTFGAGSRLTVL.

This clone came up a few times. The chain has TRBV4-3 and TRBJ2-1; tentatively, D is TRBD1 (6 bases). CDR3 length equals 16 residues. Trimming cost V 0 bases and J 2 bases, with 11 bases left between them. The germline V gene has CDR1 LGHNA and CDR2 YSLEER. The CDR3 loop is CASSQEGTGPYNEQFF. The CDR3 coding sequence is TGCGCCAGCAGCCAAGAAGGCACAGGGCCCTACAATGAGCAGTTCTTC.

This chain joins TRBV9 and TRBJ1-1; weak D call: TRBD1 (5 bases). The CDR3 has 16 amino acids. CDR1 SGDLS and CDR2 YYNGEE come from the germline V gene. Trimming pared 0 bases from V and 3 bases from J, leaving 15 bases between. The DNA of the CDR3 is TGTGCCAGCAGCGTAGTCCCGGGGGGGAGCGACACTGAAGCTTTCTTT. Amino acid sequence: CASSVVPGGSDTEAFF.

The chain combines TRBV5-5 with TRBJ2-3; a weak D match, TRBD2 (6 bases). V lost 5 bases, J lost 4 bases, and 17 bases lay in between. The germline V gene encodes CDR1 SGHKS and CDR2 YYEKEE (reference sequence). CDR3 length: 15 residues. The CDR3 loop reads CASSPDSGVADTQYF. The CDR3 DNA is TGTGCCAGCAGTCCTGACTCGGGGGTGGCAGATACGCAGTATTTT.

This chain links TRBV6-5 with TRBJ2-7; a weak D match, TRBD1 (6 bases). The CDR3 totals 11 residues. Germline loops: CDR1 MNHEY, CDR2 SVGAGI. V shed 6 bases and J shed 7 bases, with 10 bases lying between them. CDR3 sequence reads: CASRRQGEQYF. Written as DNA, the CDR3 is TGTGCCAGCAGGCGGCAGGGGGAGCAGTACTTC.

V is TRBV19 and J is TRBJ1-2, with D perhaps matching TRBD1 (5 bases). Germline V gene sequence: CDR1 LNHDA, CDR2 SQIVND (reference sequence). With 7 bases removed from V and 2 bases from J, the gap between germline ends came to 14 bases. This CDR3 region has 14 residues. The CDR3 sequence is CASIPTAANYGYTF. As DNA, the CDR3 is TGTGCCAGTATCCCGACAGCCGCCAACTATGGCTACACCTTC.

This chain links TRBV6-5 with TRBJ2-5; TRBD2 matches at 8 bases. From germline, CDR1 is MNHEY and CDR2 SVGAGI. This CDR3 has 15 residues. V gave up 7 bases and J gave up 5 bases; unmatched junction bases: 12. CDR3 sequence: CASIQRGLGAETQYF. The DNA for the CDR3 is TGTGCCAGCATCCAGAGGGGACTAGGGGCCGAGACCCAGTACTTC.

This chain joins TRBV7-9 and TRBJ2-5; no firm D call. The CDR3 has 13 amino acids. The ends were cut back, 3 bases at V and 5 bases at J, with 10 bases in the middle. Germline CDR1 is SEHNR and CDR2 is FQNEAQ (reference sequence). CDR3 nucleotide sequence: TGTGCCAGCAGCTTTCGGCCGAGGGAGACCCAGTACTTC. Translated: CASSFRPRETQYF. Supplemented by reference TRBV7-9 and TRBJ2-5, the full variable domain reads DTGVSQNPRHKITKRGQNVTFRCDPISEHNRLYWYRQTLGQGPEFLTYFQNEAQLEKSRLLSDRFSAERPKGSFSTLEIQRTEQGDSAMYLCASSFRPRETQYFGPGTRLLVL.

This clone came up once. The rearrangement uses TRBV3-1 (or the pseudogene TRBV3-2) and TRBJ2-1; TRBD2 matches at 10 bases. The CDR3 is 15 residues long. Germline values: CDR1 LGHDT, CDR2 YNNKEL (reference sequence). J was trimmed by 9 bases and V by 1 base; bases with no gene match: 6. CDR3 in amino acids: CASSQGLAGGTEQFF. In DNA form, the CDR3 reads TGTGCCAGCAGCCAAGGGTTAGCGGGAGGCACTGAGCAGTTCTTC.

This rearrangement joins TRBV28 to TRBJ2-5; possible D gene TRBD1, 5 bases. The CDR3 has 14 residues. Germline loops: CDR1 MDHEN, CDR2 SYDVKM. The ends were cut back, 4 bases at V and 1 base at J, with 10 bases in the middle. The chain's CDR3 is CASSSHRPQETQYF. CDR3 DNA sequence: TGTGCCAGCAGTTCCCACAGGCCCCAAGAGACCCAGTACTTC.

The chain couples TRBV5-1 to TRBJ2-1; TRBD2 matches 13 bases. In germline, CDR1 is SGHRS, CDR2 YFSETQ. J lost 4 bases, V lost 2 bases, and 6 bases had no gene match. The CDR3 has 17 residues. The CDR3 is CASSFIGLAGVYNEQFF. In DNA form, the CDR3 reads TGCGCCAGCAGCTTTATTGGACTAGCGGGAGTGTACAATGAGCAGTTCTTC.

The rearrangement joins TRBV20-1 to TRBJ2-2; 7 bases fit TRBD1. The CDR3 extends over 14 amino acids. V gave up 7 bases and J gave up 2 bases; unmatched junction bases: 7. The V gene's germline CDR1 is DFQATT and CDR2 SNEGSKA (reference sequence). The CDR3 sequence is CSVTDRVNTGELFF. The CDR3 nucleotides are TGCAGTGTTACTGACAGGGTAAACACCGGGGAGCTGTTTTTT.

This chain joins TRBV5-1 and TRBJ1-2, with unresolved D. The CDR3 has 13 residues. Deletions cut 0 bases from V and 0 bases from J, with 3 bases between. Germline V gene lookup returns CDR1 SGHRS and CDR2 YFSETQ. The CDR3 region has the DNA TGCGCCAGCAGCTTGGCGGCTAACTATGGCTACACCTTC. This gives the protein CASSLAANYGYTF.

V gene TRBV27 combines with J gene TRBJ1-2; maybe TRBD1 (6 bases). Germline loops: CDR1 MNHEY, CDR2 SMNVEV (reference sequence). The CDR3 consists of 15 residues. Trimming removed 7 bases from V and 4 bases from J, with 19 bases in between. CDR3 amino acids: CASTAGGANLYGYTF. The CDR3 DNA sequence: TGTGCCAGCACCGCCGGGGGGGCCAACCTCTATGGCTACACCTTC.

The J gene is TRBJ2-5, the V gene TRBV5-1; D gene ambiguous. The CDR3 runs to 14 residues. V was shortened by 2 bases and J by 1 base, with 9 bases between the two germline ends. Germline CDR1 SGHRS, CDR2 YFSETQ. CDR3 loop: CASSFGTPQETQYF. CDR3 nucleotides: TGCGCCAGCAGCTTTGGCACACCCCAAGAGACCCAGTACTTC.

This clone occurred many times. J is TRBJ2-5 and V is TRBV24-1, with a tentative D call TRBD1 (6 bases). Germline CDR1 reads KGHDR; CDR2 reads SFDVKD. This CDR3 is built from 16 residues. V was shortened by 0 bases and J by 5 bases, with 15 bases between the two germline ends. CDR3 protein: CATSDLRSPRGETQYF. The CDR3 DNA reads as TGTGCCACCAGTGATTTGCGGTCCCCGAGGGGGGAGACCCAGTACTTC.

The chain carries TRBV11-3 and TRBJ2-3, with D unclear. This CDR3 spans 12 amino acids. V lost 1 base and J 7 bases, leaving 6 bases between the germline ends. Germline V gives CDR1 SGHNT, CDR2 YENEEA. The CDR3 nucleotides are TGTGCCAGCAGCTTAGGAGCAAATACGCAGTATTTT. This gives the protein CASSLGANTQYF.

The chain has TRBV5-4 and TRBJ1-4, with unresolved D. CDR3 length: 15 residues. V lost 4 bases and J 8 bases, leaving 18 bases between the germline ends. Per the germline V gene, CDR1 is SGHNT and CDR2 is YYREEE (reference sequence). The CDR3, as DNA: TGTGCCAGCAGCGCCGGCGGCGGTTCGGTCGAAAAACTGTTTTTT. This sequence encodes CASSAGGGSVEKLFF.

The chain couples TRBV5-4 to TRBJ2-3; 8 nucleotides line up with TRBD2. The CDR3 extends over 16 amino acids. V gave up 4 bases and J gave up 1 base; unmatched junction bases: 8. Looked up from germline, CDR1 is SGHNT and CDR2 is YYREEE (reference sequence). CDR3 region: CASSDPRSGGTDTQYF. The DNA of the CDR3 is TGTGCCAGCAGCGATCCACGTAGCGGGGGCACAGATACGCAGTATTTT.

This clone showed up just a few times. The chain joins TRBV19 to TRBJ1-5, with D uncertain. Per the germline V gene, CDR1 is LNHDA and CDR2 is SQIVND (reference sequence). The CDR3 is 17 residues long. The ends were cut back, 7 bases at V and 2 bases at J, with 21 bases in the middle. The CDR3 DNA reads TGTGCCAGTATCCCAACCGGGGAACCGGCACGCAATCAGCCCCAGCATTTT. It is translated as CASIPTGEPARNQPQHF. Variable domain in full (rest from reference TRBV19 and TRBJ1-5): DGGITQSPKYLFRKEGQNVTLSCEQNLNHDAMYWYRQDPGQGLRLIYYSQIVNDFQKGDIAEGYSVSREKKESFPLTVTSAQKNPTAFYLCASIPTGEPARNQPQHFGDGTRLSIL.

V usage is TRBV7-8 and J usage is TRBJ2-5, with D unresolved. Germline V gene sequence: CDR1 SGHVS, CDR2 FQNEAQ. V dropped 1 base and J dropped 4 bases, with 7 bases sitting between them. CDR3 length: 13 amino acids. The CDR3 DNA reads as TGTGCCAGCAGCTTAGGTCAGGCAGAGACCCAGTACTTC. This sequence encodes CASSLGQAETQYF.

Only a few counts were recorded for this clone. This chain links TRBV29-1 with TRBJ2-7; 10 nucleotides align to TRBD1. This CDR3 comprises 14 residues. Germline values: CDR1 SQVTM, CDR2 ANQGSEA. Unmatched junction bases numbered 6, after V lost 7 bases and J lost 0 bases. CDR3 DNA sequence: TGCAGCGCCTGGGACAGGGGAAGCTCCTACGAGCAGTACTTC. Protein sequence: CSAWDRGSSYEQYF.

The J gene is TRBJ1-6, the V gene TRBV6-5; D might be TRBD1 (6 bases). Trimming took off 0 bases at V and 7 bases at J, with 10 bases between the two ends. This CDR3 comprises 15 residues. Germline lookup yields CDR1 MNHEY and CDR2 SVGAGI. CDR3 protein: CASSYSIQGNSPLHF. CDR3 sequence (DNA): TGTGCCAGCAGTTACTCGATACAGGGAAATTCACCCCTCCACTTT.